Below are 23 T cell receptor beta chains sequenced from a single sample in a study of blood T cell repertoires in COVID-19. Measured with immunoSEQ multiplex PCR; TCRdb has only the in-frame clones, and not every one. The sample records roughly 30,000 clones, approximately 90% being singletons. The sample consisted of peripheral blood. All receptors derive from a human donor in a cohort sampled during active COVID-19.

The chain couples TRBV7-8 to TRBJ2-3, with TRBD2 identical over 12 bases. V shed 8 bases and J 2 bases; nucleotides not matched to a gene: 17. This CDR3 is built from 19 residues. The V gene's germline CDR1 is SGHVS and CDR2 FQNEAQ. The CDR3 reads CASWRASGGAETNTDTQYF. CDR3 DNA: TGTGCCAGCTGGCGGGCTAGCGGGGGGGCCGAAACGAACACAGATACGCAGTATTTT.

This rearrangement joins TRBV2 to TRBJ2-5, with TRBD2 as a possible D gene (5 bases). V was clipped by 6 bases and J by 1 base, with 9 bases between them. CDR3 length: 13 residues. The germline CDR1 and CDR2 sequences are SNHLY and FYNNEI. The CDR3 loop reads CASRMDFQETQYF. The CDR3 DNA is TGTGCCAGCAGGATGGACTTCCAAGAGACCCAGTACTTC.

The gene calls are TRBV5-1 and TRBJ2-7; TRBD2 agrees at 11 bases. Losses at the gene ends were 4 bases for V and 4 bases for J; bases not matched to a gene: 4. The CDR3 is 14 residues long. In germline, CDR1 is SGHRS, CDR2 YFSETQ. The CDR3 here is CASSLAGGPYEQYF. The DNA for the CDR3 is TGCGCCAGCAGCCTAGCGGGGGGTCCGTACGAGCAGTACTTC.

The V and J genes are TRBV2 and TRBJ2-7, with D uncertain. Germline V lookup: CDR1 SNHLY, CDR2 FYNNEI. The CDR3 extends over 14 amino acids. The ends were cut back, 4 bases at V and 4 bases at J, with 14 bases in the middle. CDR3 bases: TGTGCCAGCAGTGCTAGGTGGTCCGAATACGAGCAGTACTTC. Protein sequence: CASSARWSEYEQYF.

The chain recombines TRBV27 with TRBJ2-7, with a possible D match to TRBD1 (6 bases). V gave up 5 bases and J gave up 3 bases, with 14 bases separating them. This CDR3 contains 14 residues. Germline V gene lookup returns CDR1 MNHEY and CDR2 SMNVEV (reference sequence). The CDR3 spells CASSPTGTFYEQYF. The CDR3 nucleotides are TGTGCCAGCAGTCCTACAGGGACCTTCTACGAGCAGTACTTC.

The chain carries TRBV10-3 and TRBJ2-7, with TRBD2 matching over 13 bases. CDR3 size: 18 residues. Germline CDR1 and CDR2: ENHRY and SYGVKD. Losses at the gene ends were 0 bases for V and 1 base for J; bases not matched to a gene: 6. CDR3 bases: TGTGCCATCAGTGAGTCGGTTACTAGCGGGGGGGCGTCCTACGAGCAGTACTTC. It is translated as CAISESVTSGGASYEQYF.

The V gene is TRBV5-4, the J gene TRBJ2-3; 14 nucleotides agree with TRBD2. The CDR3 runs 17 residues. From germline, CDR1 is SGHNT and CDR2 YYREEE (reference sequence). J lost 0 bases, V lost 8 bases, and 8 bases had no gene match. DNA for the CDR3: TGTGCCAGGGGGACTAGCGGGGGTTTAACTAGCACAGATACGCAGTATTTT. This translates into CARGTSGGLTSTDTQYF.

In DNA, the CDR3 is TGTGCCAGCAGTAGGCTCGGACAAACCTACAATGAGCAGTTCTTC. Translated: CASSRLGQTYNEQFF. The rearrangement joins TRBV2 to TRBJ2-1; D possibly corresponds to TRBD1 (5 bases). The CDR3 covers 15 residues. Germline CDR1 is SNHLY and CDR2 is FYNNEI. The germline V and J ends were trimmed by 5 bases and 2 bases, with 13 bases remaining between them.

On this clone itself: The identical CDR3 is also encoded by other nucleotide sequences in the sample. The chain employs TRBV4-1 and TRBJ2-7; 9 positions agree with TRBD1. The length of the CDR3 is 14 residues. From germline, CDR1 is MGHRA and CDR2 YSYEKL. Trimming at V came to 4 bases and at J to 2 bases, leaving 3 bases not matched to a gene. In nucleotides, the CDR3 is TGCGCCAGCAGCCTCCGACAGGGGGCCTACGAGCAGTACTTC. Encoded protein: CASSLRQGAYEQYF.

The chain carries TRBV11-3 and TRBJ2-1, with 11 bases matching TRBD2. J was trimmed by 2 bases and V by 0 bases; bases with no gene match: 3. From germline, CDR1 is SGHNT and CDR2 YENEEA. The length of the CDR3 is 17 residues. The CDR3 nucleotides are TGTGCCAGCAGCTTAGAACTAGCGGGGGCGACCTACAATGAGCAGTTCTTC. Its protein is CASSLELAGATYNEQFF.

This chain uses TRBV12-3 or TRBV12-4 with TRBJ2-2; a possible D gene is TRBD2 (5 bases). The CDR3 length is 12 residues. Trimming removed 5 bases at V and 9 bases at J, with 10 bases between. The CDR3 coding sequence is TGTGCCAGCAGTACCGGGAACCGGGAGCTGTTTTTT. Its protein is CASSTGNRELFF.

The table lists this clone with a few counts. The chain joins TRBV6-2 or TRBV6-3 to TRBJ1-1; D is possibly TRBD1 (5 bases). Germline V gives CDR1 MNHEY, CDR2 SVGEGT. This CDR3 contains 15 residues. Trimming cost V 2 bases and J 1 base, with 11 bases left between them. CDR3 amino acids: CASSYPGLRNTEAFF. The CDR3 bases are TGTGCCAGCAGTTACCCGGGACTCAGGAACACTGAAGCTTTCTTT.

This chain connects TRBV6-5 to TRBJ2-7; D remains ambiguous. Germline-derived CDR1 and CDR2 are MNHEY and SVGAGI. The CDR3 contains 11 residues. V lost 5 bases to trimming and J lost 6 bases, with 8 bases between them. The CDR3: CASSQAGEQYF. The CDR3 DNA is TGTGCCAGCAGTCAGGCTGGCGAGCAGTACTTC.

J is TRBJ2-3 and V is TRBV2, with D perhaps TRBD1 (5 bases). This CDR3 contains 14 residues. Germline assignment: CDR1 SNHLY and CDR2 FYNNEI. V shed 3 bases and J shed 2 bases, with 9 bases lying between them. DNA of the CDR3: TGTGCCAGCAGTGAGAACAGGCACACAGATACGCAGTATTTT. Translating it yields CASSENRHTDTQYF.

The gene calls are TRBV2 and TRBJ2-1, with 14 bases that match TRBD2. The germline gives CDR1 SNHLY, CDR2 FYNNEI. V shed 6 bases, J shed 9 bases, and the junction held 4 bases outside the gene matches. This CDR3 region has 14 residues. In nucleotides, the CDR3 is TGTGCCAGCAGGAGACTAGCGGGGGGGCGTGAGCAGTTCTTC. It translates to CASRRLAGGREQFF.

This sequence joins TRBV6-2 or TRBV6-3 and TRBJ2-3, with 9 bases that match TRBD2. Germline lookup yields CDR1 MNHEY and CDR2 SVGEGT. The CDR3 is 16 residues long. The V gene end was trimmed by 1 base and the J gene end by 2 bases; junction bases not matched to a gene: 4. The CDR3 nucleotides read TGTGCCAGCAGTTACTTCCTAGCGGGGCACACAGATACGCAGTATTTT. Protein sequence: CASSYFLAGHTDTQYF.

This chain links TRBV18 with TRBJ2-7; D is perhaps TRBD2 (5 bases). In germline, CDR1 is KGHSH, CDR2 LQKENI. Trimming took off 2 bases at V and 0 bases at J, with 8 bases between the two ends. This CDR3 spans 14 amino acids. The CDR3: CASSPERSSYEQYF. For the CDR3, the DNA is TGTGCCAGCTCACCAGAGCGGAGCTCCTACGAGCAGTACTTC.

This CDR3 is CASSGGQGGFYGYTF. The DNA for the CDR3 is TGTGCCAGCAGCGGAGGACAGGGGGGATTCTATGGCTACACCTTC. The rearrangement uses TRBV7-8 and TRBJ1-2; 10 bases match TRBD1. Germline CDR1 reads SGHVS; CDR2 reads FQNEAQ. The V segment lost 5 bases and the J segment 4 bases; nucleotides outside the gene matches: 7. The CDR3 covers 15 residues. The full variable domain, its missing parts supplied by reference TRBV7-8 and TRBJ1-2, is GAGVSQSPRYKVAKRGQDVALRCDPISGHVSLFWYQQALGQGPEFLTYFQNEAQLDKSGLPSDRFFAERPEGSVSTLKIQRTQQEDSAVYLCASSGGQGGFYGYTFGSGTRLTVV.

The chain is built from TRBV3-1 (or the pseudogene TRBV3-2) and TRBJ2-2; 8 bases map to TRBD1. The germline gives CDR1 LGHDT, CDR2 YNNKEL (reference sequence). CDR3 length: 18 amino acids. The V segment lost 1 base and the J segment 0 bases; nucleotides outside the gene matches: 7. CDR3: CASSQVPGQASNTGELFF. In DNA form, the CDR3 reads TGTGCCAGCAGCCAAGTACCGGGACAGGCCTCGAACACCGGGGAGCTGTTTTTT.

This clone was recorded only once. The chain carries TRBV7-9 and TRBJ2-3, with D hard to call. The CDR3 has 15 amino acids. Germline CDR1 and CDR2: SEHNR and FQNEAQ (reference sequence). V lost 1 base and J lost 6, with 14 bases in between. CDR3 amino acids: CASSLGSRQADTQYF. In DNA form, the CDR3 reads TGTGCCAGCAGCTTAGGAAGCCGGCAGGCCGATACGCAGTATTTT.

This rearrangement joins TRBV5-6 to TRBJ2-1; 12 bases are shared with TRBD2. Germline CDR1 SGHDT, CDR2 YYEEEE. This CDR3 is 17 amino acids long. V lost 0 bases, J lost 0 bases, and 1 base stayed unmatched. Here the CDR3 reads CASSLGLAGASYNEQFF. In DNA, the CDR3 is TGTGCCAGCAGCTTGGGACTAGCGGGGGCCTCCTACAATGAGCAGTTCTTC.

In nucleotides, the CDR3 is TGTGCCACCAGCTGGACAGGGAGGTGGGGCTACACCTTC. The encoded protein is CATSWTGRWGYTF. The chain combines TRBV24-1 with TRBJ1-2; 8 bases agree with TRBD1. This CDR3 spans 13 amino acids. The V segment lost 7 bases and the J segment 8 bases; nucleotides outside the gene matches: 8. The germline V gene has CDR1 KGHDR and CDR2 SFDVKD.

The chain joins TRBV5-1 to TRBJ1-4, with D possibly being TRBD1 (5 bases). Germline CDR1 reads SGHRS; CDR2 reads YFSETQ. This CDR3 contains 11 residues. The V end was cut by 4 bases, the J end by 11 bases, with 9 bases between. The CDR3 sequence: CASSTEGKLFF. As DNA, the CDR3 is TGCGCCAGCAGCACGGAGGGGAAACTGTTTTTT.